This T cell receptor beta chain was sequenced for a study of blood T cells in healthy people across ages. Primers used in a second PCR of roughly 7 to 11 cycles were a sample-barcoded 5' primer and a J-beta primer mix. The template-switch adaptor was a 5' adaptor with 12 random nucleotides. It tagged each cDNA molecule. TCRdb processed the 5' RACE reads anew with MiXCR; each CDR3 protein has one entry. The sample lists 800,000 to 1,300,000 distinct CDR3 sequences; almost 25% were seen once. The germline gives CDR1 LGHNT, CDR2 FRNRAP. The CDR3 length is 13 residues. Trimming took 11 bases from V and 0 from J, leaving 13 bases between them. Separately, the same data were catalogued under a study of T cells of mothers and their children. That publication notes: Detection yielded no persistent microchimeric T cell clones.

J is TRBJ1-1 and V is TRBV12-5, with D tentatively TRBD1 (5 bases). The specimen was blood. The sequence came from a girl aged 2 to 9 in good health. CDR3 sequence: CAGQDTLNTEAFF. DNA for the CDR3: TGTGCTGGACAAGACACGTTGAACACTGAAGCTTTCTTT.